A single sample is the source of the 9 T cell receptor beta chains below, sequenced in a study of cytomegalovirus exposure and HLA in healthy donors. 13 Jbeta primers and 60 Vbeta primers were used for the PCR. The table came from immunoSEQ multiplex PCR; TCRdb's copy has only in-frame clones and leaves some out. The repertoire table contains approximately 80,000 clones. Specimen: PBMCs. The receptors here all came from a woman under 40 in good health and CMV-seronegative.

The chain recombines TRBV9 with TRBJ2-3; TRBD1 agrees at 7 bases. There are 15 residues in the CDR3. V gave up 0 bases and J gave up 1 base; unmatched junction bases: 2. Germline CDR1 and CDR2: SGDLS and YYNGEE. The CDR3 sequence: CASSVGQGGTDTQYF. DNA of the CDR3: TGTGCCAGCAGCGTAGGGCAGGGGGGCACAGATACGCAGTATTTT. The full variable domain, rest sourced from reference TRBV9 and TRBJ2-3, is DSGVTQTPKHLITATGQRVTLRCSPRSGDLSVYWYQQSLDQGLQFLIQYYNGEERAKGNILERFSAQQFPDLHSELNLSSLELGDSALYFCASSVGQGGTDTQYFGPGTRLTVL.

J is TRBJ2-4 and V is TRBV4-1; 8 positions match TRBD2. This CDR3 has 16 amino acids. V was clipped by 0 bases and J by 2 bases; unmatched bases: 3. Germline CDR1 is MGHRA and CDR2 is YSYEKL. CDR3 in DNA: TGCGCCAGCAGCCAAGATCGGGGGGGGACCAAAAACATTCAGTACTTC. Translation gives CASSQDRGGTKNIQYF.

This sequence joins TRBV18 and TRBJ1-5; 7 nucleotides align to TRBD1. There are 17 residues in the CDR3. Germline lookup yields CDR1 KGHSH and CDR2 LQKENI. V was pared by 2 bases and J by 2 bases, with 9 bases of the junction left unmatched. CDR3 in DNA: TGTGCCAGCTCACCAGCACAGGGGCCTGTTGGCAATCAGCCCCAGCATTTT. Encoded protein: CASSPAQGPVGNQPQHF. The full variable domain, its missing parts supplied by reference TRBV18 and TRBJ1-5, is NAGVMQNPRHLVRRRGQEARLRCSPMKGHSHVYWYRQLPEEGLKFMVYLQKENIIDESGMPKERFSAEFPKEGPSILRIQQVVRGDSAAYFCASSPAQGPVGNQPQHFGDGTRLSIL.

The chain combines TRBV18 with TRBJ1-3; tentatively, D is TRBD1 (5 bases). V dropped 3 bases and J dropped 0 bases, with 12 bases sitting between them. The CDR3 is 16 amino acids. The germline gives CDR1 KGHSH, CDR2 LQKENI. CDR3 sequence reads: CASSPKDINSGNTIYF. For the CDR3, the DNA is TGTGCCAGCTCACCTAAGGACATTAACTCTGGAAACACCATATATTTT.

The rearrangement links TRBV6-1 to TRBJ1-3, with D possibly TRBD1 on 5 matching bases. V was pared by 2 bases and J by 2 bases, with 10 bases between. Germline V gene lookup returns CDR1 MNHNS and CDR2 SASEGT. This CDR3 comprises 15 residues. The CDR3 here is CASSERGGAGNTIYF. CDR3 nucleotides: TGTGCCAGCAGTGAACGGGGCGGGGCTGGAAACACCATATATTTT.

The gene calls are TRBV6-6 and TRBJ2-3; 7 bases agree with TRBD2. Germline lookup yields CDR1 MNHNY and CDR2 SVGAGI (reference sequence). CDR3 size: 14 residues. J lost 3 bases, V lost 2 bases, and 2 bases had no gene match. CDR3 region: CASSYTSVTDTQYF. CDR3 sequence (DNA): TGTGCCAGCAGTTACACTAGCGTAACAGATACGCAGTATTTT.

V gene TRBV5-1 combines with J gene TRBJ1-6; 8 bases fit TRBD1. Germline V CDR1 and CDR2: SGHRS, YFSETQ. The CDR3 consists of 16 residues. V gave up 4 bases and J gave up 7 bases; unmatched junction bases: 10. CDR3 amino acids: CASSQSTGTGNSPLHF. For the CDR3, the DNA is TGCGCCAGCAGCCAGAGCACCGGGACAGGCAATTCACCCCTCCACTTT.

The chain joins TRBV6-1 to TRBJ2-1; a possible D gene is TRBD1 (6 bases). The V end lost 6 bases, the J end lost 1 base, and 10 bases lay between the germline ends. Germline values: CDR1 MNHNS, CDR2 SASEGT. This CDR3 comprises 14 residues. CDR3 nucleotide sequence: TGTGCCAGCAGCAGGGGACGGTCCTACAATGAGCAGTTCTTC. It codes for CASSRGRSYNEQFF.

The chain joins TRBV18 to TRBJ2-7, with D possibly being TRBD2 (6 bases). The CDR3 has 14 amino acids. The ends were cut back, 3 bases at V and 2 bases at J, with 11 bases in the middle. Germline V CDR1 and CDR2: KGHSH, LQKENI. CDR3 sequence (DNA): TGTGCCAGCTCACCTAAGCGGGCCACCTACGAGCAGTACTTC. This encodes CASSPKRATYEQYF.